This TCR beta chain is drawn from a study of T cells in Graves' hyperthyroidism and ophthalmopathy. For the study at large: Peripheral blood specimens were obtained at initial diagnosis, prior to any treatment.

This clonotype was counted at least ten times. Its target is not known. The CDR3 is 16 amino acids. With V trimmed by 3 bases and J by 5 bases, 4 bases remained unmatched. Germline loops: CDR1 SGHNT, CDR2 YENEEA. Study-level points and caveats: Within blood appeared most thyroid clonotypes that had expanded above 0.001.

In making diagnoses, clinical symptoms, serum thyroxine and TRAb, thyroid ultrasound and orbital computed tomography were all used. TCR beta CDR3 regions were amplified from RNA. During a first-round RT-PCR of the TCR CDR3, the HTBI primer set was used. TCRdb itself ran the multiplex PCR reads through MiXCR, one entry per CDR3 protein. The profile covers approximately 260,000 distinct CDR3 sequences, with about 15% appearing a single time and 30% to 35% taken by the ten largest. Sequenced sample: blood. The receptor was isolated from a woman between 50 and 59 years old with Graves' hyperthyroidism that later progressed to Graves' ophthalmopathy. This chain links TRBV11-3 with TRBJ2-1, with TRBD2 matching 13 bases. CDR3 protein: CASSFQGTSGDNEQFF. DNA of the CDR3: TGTGCCAGCAGCTTTCAGGGGACTAGCGGGGACAATGAGCAGTTCTTC.